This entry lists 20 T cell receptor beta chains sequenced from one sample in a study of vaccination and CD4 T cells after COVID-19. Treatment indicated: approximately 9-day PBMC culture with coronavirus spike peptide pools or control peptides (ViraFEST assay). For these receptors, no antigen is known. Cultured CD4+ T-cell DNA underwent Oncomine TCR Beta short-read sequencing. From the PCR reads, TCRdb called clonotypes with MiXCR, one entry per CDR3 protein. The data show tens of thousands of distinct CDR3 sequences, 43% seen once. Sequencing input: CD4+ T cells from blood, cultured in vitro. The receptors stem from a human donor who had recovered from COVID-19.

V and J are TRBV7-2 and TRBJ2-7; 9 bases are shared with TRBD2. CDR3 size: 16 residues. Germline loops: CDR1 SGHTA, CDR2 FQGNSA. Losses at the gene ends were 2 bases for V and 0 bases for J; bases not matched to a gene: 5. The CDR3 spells CASSLRAGGSSYEQYF. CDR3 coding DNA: TGTGCCAGCAGCTTAAGAGCGGGGGGAAGCTCCTACGAGCAGTACTTC.

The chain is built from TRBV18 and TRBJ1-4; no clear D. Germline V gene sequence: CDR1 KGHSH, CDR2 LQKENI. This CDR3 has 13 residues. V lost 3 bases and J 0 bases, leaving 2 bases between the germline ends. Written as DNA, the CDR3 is TGTGCCAGCTCACCGGCAACTAATGAAAAACTGTTTTTT. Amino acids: CASSPATNEKLFF. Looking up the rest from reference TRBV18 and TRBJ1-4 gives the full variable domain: NAGVMQNPRHLVRRRGQEARLRCSPMKGHSHVYWYRQLPEEGLKFMVYLQKENIIDESGMPKERFSAEFPKEGPSILRIQQVVRGDSAAYFCASSPATNEKLFFGSGTQLSVL.

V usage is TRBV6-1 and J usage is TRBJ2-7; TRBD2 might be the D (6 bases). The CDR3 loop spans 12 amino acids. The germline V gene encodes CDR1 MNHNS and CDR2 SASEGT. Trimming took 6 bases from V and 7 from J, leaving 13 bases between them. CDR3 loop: CASRAAAGEQYF. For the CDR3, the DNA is TGTGCCAGCAGGGCGGCTGCGGGGGAGCAGTACTTC.

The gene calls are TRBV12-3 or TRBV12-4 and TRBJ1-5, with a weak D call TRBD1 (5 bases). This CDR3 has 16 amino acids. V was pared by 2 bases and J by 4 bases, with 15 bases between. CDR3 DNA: TGTGCCAGCAGTTTAACCCGCAATCAGGGTAATCAGCCCCAGCATTTT. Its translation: CASSLTRNQGNQPQHF.

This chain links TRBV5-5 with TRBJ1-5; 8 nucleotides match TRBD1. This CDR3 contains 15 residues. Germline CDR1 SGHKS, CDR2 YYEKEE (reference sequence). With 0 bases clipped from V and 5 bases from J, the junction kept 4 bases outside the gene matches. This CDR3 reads CASSLGGQGHQPQHF. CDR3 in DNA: TGTGCCAGCAGCTTGGGAGGACAGGGCCATCAGCCCCAGCATTTT.

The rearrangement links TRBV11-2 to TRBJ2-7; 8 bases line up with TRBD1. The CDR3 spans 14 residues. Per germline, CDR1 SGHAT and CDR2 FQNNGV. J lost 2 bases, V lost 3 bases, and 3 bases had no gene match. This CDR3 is CASSLQQGAYEQYF. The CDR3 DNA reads TGTGCCAGCAGCTTGCAACAGGGGGCCTACGAGCAGTACTTC.

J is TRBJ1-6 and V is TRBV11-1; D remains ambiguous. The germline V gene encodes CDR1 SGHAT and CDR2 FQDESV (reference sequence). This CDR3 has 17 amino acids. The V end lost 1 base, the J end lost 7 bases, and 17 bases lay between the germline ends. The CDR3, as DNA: TGTGCCAGCAGCTTAGTCGGCCTAATCGGACTCAATTCACCCCTCCACTTT. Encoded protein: CASSLVGLIGLNSPLHF. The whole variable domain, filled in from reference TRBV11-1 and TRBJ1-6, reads EAEVAQSPRYKITEKSQAVAFWCDPISGHATLYWYRQILGQGPELLVQFQDESVVDDSQLPKDRFSAERLKGVDSTLKIQPAELGDSAMYLCASSLVGLIGLNSPLHFGNGTRLTVT.

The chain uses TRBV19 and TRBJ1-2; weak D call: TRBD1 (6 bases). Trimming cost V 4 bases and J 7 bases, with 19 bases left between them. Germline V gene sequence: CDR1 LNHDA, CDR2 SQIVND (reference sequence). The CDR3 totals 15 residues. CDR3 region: CASSTLQGARSGYTF. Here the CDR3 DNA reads TGTGCCAGTAGTACCTTACAGGGTGCAAGGTCTGGCTACACCTTC.

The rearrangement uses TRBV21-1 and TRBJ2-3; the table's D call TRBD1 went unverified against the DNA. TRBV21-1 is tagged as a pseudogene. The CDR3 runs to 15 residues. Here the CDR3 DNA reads TGTGCCAGCAGTGAGACAGGGATAGGGACAGATACGCAGTATTTT. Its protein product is CASSETGIGTDTQYF.

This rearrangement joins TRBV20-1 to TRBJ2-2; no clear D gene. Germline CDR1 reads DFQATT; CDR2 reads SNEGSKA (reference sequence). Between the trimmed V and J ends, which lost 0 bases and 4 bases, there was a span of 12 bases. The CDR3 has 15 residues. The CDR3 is CSARDARFGTGELFF. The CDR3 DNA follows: TGCAGTGCTAGAGATGCCCGGTTTGGCACCGGGGAGCTGTTTTTT.

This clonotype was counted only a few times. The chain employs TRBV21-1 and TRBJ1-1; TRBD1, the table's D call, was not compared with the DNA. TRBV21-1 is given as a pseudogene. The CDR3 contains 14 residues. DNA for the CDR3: TGTGCCAGCAGCAAAGACGGGCGGGGGACTGAAGCTTTCTTT. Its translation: CASSKDGRGTEAFF.

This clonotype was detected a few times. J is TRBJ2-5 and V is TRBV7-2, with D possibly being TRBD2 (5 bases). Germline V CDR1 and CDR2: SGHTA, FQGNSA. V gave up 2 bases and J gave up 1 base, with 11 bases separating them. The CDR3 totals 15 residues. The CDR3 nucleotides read TGTGCCAGCAGCTTATTAATGAGGGTCCAAGAGACCCAGTACTTC. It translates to CASSLLMRVQETQYF.

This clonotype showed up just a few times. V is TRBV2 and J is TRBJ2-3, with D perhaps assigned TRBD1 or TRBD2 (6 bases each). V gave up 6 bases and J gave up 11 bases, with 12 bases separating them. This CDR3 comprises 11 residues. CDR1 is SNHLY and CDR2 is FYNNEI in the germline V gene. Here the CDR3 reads CASRLEGGQYF. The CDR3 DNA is TGTGCCAGCAGGTTGGAGGGGGGGCAGTATTTT.

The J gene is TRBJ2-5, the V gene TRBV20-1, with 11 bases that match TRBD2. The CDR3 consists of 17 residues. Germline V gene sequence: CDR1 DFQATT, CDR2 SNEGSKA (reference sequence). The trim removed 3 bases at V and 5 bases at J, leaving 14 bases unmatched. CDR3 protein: CSARGLAGGQFSETQYF. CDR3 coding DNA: TGCAGTGCTAGGGGCCTAGCGGGGGGCCAATTCAGCGAGACCCAGTACTTC.

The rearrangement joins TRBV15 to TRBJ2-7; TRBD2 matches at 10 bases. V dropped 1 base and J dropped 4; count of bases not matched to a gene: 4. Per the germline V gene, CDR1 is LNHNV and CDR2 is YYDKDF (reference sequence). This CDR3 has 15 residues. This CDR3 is CATSRGSGRGYEQYF. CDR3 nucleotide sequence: TGTGCCACCAGCAGAGGGAGCGGGAGGGGGTACGAGCAGTACTTC.

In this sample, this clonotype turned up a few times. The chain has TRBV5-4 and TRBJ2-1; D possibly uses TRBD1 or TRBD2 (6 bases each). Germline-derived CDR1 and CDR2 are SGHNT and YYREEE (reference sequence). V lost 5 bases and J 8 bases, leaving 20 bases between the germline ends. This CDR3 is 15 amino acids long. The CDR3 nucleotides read TGTGCCAGCAGTCGGGGGCTATCGGCCGCGGATGAGCAGTTCTTC. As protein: CASSRGLSAADEQFF. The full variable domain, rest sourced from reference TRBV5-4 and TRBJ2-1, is ETGVTQSPTHLIKTRGQQVTLRCSSQSGHNTVSWYQQALGQGPQFIFQYYREEENGRGNFPPRFSGLQFPNYSSELNVNALELDDSALYLCASSRGLSAADEQFFGPGTRLTVL.

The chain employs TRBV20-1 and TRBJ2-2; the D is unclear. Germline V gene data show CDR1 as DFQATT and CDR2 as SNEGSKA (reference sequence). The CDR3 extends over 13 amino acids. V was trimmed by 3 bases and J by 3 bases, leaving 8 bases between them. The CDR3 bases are TGCAGTGCTAGGGGTCGAGACACCGGGGAGCTGTTTTTT. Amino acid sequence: CSARGRDTGELFF.

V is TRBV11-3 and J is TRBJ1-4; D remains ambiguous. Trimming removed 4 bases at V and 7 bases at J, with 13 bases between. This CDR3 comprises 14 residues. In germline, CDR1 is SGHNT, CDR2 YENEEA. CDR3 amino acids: CASSSRAWGEKLFF. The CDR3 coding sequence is TGTGCCAGCAGCTCCCGGGCCTGGGGTGAAAAACTGTTTTTT.

The CDR3 loop is CASSQGQGEGYEQYF. DNA of the CDR3: TGCGCCAGCAGCCAGGGACAGGGGGAAGGCTACGAGCAGTACTTC. The gene calls are TRBV4-1 and TRBJ2-7, with TRBD1 matching 11 bases. Germline trimming cut 3 bases from V and 3 bases from J; bases unmatched to any gene: 4. The CDR3 runs to 15 residues. Per the germline V gene, CDR1 is MGHRA and CDR2 is YSYEKL.

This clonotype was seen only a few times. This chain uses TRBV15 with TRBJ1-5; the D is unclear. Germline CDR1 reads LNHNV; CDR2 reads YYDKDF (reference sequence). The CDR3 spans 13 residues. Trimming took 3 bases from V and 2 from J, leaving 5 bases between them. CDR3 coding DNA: TGTGCCACCAGCAGTGAGGGCAATCAGCCCCAGCATTTT. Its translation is CATSSEGNQPQHF.